Presented here are 2 T cell receptor beta chains from one specimen sequenced in a study of control samples from healthy donors and cancer patients. TCRdb's table, derived via immunoSEQ multiplex PCR, lists solely in-frame clones and lacks some. Among over 45,000 clones listed, around nine tenths were seen once. The sample comprised PBMCs. These receptors came from a man aged 30-40 years with colorectal cancer.

The rearrangement uses TRBV10-3 and TRBJ2-7; D is unresolved. Trimming took 4 bases from V and 0 from J, leaving 10 bases between them. CDR3 length: 14 amino acids. Germline values: CDR1 ENHRY, CDR2 SYGVKD. CDR3 protein: CAISARGGSYEQYF. The CDR3 DNA is TGTGCCATCAGTGCCAGAGGTGGCTCCTACGAGCAGTACTTC.

The gene calls are TRBV6-6 and TRBJ1-1, with D possibly TRBD1 on 6 matching bases. Germline V gene sequence: CDR1 MNHNY, CDR2 SVGAGI (reference sequence). This CDR3 is 13 amino acids long. Trimming pared 5 bases from V and 6 bases from J, leaving 13 bases between. CDR3 nucleotide sequence: TGTGCCAGCAGTGCCGGACAGTTGTCTGAAGCTTTCTTT. This gives the protein CASSAGQLSEAFF.